This T cell receptor beta chain was recorded in a study of blood T cells in healthy people across ages. Study-wide results and caveats: Because sorting was not performed, PBMCs prevented conclusive naive versus antigen-experienced comparison. Among T cells, TCR beta diversity per million cells dropped roughly linearly as age rose.

PCR was performed a second time for roughly 7 to 12 cycles using a sample-barcoded 5' primer and a J-beta primer mix. Unique molecular identifiers of 12 random nucleotides labeled each cDNA. TCRdb re-analysed the 5' RACE reads in MiXCR, keeping a single row per CDR3 protein. The repertoire includes some 370,000 distinct CDR3 sequences, roughly half of them detected once, and 51% sits in the top ten. A word on this clonotype: Its target is not known.

Trimming removed 6 bases from V and 3 bases from J, with 12 bases in between. The germline V gene encodes CDR1 MGHDK and CDR2 SYGVNS. The CDR3 has 13 residues. J is TRBJ2-7 and V is TRBV25-1; a weak D match, TRBD1 (6 bases). Specimen: blood. This clonotype originated in a man in his sixties in good health. CDR3 residues: CASRLGQNYEQYF. The CDR3 bases are TGTGCCAGCAGATTGGGACAAAACTACGAGCAGTACTTC.